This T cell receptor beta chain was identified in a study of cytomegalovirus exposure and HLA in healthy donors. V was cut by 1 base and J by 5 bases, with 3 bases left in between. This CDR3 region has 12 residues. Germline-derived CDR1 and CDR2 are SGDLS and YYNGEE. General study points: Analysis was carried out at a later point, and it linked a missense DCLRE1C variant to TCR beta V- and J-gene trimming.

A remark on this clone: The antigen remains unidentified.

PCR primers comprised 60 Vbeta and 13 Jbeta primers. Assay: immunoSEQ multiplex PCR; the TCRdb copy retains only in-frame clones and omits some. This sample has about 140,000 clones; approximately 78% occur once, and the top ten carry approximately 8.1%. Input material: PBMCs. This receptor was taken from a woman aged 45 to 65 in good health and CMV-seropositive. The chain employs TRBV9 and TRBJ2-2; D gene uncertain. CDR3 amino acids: CASSVSTGELFF. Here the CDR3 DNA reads TGTGCCAGCAGCGTATCGACCGGGGAGCTGTTTTTT.